This TCR beta chain was observed in a study of chemoradiotherapy in HPV16-positive cancers. Repertoires were sampled repeatedly during chemoradiotherapy. The repertoire was sequenced with immunoSEQ multiplex PCR; TCRdb's copy has only in-frame clones and lacks some. Of about 20,000 clones in the sample, roughly 80% were seen once. Germline V CDR1 and CDR2: SGHKS, YYEKEE (reference sequence). CDR3 length: 13 amino acids. Trimming took 0 bases from V and 8 from J; bases not matched to a gene: 4. This clone was seen only once. The antigen is not known. Overall study findings and caveats: Candidate HPV-specific clones and E7-related TCR motifs grew in tumor during treatment. HPV-specific T cells were functionally defined from only a couple of HPV16-positive patients. For HPV16-positive patients, expanding HPV-responsive T cells associated with longer recurrence-free survival.

The sequence was collected from a human donor with HPV-associated anogenital cancer. This chain links TRBV5-5 with TRBJ1-2; 7 nucleotides align to TRBD1. The material was blood, obtained from a patient who underwent chemoradiotherapy. The CDR3 is CASSLETGWGYTF. The CDR3 nucleotides are TGTGCCAGCAGCTTGGAGACAGGGTGGGGCTACACCTTC.